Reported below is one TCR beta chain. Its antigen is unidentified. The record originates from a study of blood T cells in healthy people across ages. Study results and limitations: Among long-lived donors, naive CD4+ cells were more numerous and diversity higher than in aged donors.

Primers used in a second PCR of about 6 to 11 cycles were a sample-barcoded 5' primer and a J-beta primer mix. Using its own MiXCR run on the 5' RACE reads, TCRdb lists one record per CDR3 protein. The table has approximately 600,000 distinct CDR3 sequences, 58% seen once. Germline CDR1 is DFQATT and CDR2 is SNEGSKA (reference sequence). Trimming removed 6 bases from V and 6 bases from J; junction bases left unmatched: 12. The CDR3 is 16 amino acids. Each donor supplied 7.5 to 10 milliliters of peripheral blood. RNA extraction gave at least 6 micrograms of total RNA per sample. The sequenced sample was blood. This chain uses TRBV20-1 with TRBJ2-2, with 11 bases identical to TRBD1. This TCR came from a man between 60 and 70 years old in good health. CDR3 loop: CSAPERGQGDSGELFF. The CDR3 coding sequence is TGCAGTGCCCCCGAGCGGGGACAGGGGGACTCCGGGGAGCTGTTTTTT.